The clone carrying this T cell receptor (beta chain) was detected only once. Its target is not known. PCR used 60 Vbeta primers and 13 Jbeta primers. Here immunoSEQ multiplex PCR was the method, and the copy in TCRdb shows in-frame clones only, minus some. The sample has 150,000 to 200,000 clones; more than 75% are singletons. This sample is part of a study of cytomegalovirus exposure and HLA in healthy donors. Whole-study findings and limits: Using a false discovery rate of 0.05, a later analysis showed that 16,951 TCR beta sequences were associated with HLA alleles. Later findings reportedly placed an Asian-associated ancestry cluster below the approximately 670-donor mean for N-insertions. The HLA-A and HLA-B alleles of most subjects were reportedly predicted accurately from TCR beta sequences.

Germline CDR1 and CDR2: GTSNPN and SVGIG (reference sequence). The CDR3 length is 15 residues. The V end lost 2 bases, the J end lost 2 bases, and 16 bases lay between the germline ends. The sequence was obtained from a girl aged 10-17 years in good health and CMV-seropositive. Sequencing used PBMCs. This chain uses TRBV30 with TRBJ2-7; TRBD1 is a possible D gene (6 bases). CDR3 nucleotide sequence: TGTGCCTGGAGTCCCTGGACTGCAGGGGCCTACGAGCAGTACTTC. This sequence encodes CAWSPWTAGAYEQYF.